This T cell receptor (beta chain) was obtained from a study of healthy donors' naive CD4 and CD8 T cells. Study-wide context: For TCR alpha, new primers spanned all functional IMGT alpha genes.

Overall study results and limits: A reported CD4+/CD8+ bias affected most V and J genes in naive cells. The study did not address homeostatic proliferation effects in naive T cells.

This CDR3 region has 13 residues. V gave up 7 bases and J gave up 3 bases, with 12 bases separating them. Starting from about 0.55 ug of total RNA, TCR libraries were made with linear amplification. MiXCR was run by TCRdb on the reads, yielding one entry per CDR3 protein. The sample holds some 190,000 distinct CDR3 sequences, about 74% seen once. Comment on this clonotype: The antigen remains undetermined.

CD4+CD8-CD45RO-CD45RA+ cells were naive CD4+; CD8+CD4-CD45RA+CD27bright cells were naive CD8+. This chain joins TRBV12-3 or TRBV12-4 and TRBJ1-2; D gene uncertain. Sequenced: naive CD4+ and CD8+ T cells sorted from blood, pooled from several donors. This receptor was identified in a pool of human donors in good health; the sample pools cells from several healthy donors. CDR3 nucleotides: TGTGCCAGCACGGACGGCCACTACTATGGCTACACCTTC. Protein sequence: CASTDGHYYGYTF.